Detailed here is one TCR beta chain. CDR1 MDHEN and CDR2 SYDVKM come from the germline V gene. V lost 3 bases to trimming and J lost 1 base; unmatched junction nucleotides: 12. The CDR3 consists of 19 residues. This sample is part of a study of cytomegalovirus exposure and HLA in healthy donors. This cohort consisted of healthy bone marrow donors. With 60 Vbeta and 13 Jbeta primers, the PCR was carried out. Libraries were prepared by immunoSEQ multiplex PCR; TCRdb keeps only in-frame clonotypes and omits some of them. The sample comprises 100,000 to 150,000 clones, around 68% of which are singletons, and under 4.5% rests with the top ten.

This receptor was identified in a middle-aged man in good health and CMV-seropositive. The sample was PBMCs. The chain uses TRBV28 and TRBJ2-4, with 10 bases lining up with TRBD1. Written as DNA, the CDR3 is TGTGCCAGCAGTTTCCCCGGGACAGGGGATATATTCGCCAAAAACATTCAGTACTTC. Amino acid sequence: CASSFPGTGDIFAKNIQYF. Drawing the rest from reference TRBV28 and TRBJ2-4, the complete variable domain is DVKVTQSSRYLVKRTGEKVFLECVQDMDHENMFWYRQDPGLGLRLIYFSYDVKMKEKGDIPEGYSVSREKKERFSLILESASTNQTSMYLCASSFPGTGDIFAKNIQYFGAGTRLSVL.